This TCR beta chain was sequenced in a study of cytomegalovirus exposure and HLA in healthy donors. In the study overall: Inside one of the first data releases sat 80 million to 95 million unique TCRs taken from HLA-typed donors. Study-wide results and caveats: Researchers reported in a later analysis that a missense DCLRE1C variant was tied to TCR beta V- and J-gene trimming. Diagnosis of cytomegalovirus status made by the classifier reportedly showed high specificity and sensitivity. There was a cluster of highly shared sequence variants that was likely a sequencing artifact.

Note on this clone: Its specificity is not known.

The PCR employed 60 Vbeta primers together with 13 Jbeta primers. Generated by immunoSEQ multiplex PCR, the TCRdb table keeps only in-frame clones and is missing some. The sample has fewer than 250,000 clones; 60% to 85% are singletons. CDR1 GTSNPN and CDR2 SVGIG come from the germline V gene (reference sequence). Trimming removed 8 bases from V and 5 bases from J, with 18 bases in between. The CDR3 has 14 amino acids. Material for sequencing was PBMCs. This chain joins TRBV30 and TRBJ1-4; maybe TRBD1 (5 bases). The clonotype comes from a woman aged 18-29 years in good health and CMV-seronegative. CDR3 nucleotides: TGTGCCGCTTACTGGACGGGGGGGAATGAAAAACTGTTTTTT. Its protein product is CAAYWTGGNEKLFF.